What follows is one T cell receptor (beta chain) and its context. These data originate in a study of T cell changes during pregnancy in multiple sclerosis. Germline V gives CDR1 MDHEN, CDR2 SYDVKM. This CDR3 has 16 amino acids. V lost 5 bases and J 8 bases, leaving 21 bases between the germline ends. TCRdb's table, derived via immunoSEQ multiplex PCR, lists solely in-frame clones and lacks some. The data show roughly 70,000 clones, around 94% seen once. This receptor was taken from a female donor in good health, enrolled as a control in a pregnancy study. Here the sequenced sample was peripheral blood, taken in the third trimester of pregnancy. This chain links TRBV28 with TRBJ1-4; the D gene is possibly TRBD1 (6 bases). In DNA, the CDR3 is TGTGCCAGCAGTCCCAGTTTACCAGGGGCCTACGAAAAACTGTTTTTT. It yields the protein CASSPSLPGAYEKLFF.